This TCR beta chain was identified during a study of blood T cell repertoires in COVID-19. In the study overall: Sites in the United States, Italy and Spain provided acute and convalescent COVID-19 samples.

In the source study's methods: From reference gene primer amplification, estimates of nucleated cell counts were derived. Data came from immunoSEQ multiplex PCR; TCRdb stores just in-frame clones and leaves some out. V and J calls and clone size come straight from that table; D and trimming were deduced from the DNA. This repertoire shows approximately 280,000 clones, less than 85% found once; its top ten account for about 1.5%. This CDR3 region has 13 residues. V was pared by 2 bases and J by 0 bases, with 4 bases between. Per the germline V gene, CDR1 is SGHDT and CDR2 is YYEEEE. This clone was counted a single time.

The sample was peripheral blood. The chain carries TRBV5-6 and TRBJ2-3; D remains unclear. The source of this sequence is a human donor with COVID-19, enrolled during active disease. The donor label of this sample is uncertain. CDR3 region: CASSFRSTDTQYF. The CDR3 DNA reads TGTGCCAGCAGCTTTCGTAGCACAGATACGCAGTATTTT.